This T cell receptor beta chain was profiled in a study of T cell responses to AZD1222 COVID-19 vaccine. Whole-study findings and limits: The span of vaccine-associated CD4 TCRs extended across spike, with dominance at 160-218 and 743-854. Reportedly, close to half of spike-specific TCRs are directed against unmutated variant regions. Mostly white British, mostly female donors; authors suggested clonal diversity may be underestimated. Compared with day 0, the breadth and depth of the Spike-specific TCR repertoire rose significantly after two doses of AZD1222.

Comments on this clone: Its target is not known.

With 0 bases removed from V and 4 bases from J, the gap between germline ends came to 9 bases. Germline lookup yields CDR1 LNHDA and CDR2 SQIVND (reference sequence). The CDR3 consists of 14 residues. Sequenced by immunoSEQ multiplex PCR; TCRdb stores in-frame clones only, minus some. The sample includes about 130,000 clones, roughly 88% of them seen just once. The genes are TRBV19 and TRBJ1-1, with D possibly TRBD1 on 6 matching bases. The starting material was peripheral blood, obtained on day 0 of AZD1222 vaccination. The receptor comes from an adult in good health. CDR3: CASSIEGGPTEAFF. CDR3 sequence (DNA): TGTGCCAGTAGTATAGAGGGGGGCCCCACTGAAGCTTTCTTT.